The 11 T cell receptor beta chains presented below share a single source sample, sequenced in a study of shared clonotypes between healthy human individuals. CD8 cells classed as naive were CD45RO-negative and positively selected for CCR7, excluding terminally differentiated effector memory CD45RA+ cells. Assay used: immunoSEQ multiplex PCR; TCRdb lists only in-frame clones, some missing. The sample carries about 1.9 million clones, around 93% recorded once. The sequenced sample consisted of naive CD8+ T cells from PBMCs. These TCRs come from a man between 18 and 29 years old in good health. Some clones in this sample may be carry-over from other donors' samples.

V is TRBV2 and J is TRBJ1-2; D remains unclear. CDR1 is SNHLY and CDR2 is FYNNEI in the germline V gene. The CDR3 loop spans 13 amino acids. V was shortened by 4 bases and J by 4 bases, with 10 bases between the two germline ends. The CDR3 DNA follows: TGTGCCAGCAGTGTTGACGGACTCTATGGCTACACCTTC. Translation gives CASSVDGLYGYTF.

The chain uses TRBV11-1 and TRBJ2-7; no clear D gene. In germline, CDR1 is SGHAT, CDR2 FQDESV (reference sequence). V gave up 1 base and J gave up 7 bases, with 8 bases separating them. The CDR3 has 12 residues. The CDR3 region is CASSLVGREQYF. The CDR3 DNA reads TGTGCCAGCAGCTTAGTAGGGCGGGAGCAGTACTTC.

As concerns this clone: This CDR3 is also generated by other DNA sequences in the sample. J is TRBJ2-7 and V is TRBV5-6; D not certain. CDR1 and CDR2 from the germline V gene are SGHDT and YYEEEE. The germline V and J ends were trimmed by 3 bases and 2 bases, with 6 bases remaining between them. This CDR3 region has 12 residues. The CDR3 reads CASSWGTYEQYF. CDR3 nucleotide sequence: TGTGCCAGCAGCTGGGGTACCTACGAGCAGTACTTC.

The V gene is TRBV28, the J gene TRBJ2-2, with 11 bases that match TRBD1. The V gene end was trimmed by 6 bases and the J gene end by 4 bases; junction bases not matched to a gene: 13. The CDR3 loop spans 18 amino acids. Germline-derived CDR1 and CDR2 are MDHEN and SYDVKM. CDR3 nucleotide sequence: TGTGCCAGCAGCCTTACACGGGGACAGGGGGGGGTCACCGGGGAGCTGTTTTTT. Protein sequence: CASSLTRGQGGVTGELFF.

The chain uses TRBV7-9 and TRBJ1-2; D ambiguous. V was pared by 3 bases and J by 3 bases, with 14 bases between. The CDR3 has 15 amino acids. CDR1 and CDR2 from the germline V gene are SEHNR and FQNEAQ (reference sequence). The CDR3 DNA is TGTGCCAGCAGCTTGTCCTTCATCCGGGACTATGGCTACACCTTC. Translation gives CASSLSFIRDYGYTF.

In DNA, the CDR3 is TGTGCCAGCAGTGAATTGGGACTGAGCACCGGGGAGCTGTTTTTT. Protein: CASSELGLSTGELFF. V and J are TRBV6-1 and TRBJ2-2, with D maybe TRBD2 (6 bases). This CDR3 is 15 amino acids long. The V gene's germline CDR1 is MNHNS and CDR2 SASEGT. Trimming stripped 2 bases from V and 4 bases from J, with 11 bases between.

This chain connects TRBV6-1 to TRBJ2-7, with TRBD1 identical over 11 bases. V shed 6 bases and J 3 bases; nucleotides not matched to a gene: 7. Germline V gene data show CDR1 as MNHNS and CDR2 as SASEGT. The CDR3 sequence is 15 residues long. Written as DNA, the CDR3 is TGTGCCAGCAGAGCAGGACAGGGGGCTAACTACGAGCAGTACTTC. As protein: CASRAGQGANYEQYF.

CDR3 nucleotide sequence: TGTGCCAGCAGTTGGGGACTAGTAGGCGATACGCAGTATTTT. It yields the protein CASSWGLVGDTQYF. This rearrangement joins TRBV27 to TRBJ2-3; 8 bases fit TRBD2. The CDR3 has 14 amino acids. Germline trimming cut 4 bases from V and 6 bases from J; bases unmatched to any gene: 6. Germline V gene data show CDR1 as MNHEY and CDR2 as SMNVEV (reference sequence).

This chain uses TRBV9 with TRBJ2-6; D call uncertain. The CDR3 contains 17 residues. Germline V gives CDR1 SGDLS, CDR2 YYNGEE. The V gene lost 0 bases and the J gene lost 4 bases, with 14 bases spanning the gap. The CDR3 loop reads CASSVAQLANGANVLTF. For the CDR3, the DNA is TGTGCCAGCAGCGTAGCTCAATTGGCTAACGGGGCCAACGTCCTGACTTTC. Complete variable domain (other parts from reference TRBV9 and TRBJ2-6): DSGVTQTPKHLITATGQRVTLRCSPRSGDLSVYWYQQSLDQGLQFLIQYYNGEERAKGNILERFSAQQFPDLHSELNLSSLELGDSALYFCASSVAQLANGANVLTFGAGSRLTVL.

The J gene is TRBJ2-7, the V gene TRBV5-6, with TRBD1 matching 7 bases. The junction had 6 bases not matched to a gene; V was cut back by 0 bases and J by 3 bases. Germline CDR1 reads SGHDT; CDR2 reads YYEEEE. The CDR3 sequence is 15 residues long. The CDR3 region has the DNA TGTGCCAGCAGCTTGGATTTGTCAGGGGGCTACGAGCAGTACTTC. This codes for CASSLDLSGGYEQYF.

V gene TRBV6-1 combines with J gene TRBJ2-1; D gene ambiguous. CDR1 MNHNS and CDR2 SASEGT come from the germline V gene. The CDR3 loop spans 15 amino acids. V shed 1 base and J shed 8 bases, with 15 bases lying between them. The CDR3 loop reads CASSEVHPTFYEQFF. The CDR3 nucleotides are TGTGCCAGCAGTGAAGTCCACCCGACCTTCTATGAGCAGTTCTTC.